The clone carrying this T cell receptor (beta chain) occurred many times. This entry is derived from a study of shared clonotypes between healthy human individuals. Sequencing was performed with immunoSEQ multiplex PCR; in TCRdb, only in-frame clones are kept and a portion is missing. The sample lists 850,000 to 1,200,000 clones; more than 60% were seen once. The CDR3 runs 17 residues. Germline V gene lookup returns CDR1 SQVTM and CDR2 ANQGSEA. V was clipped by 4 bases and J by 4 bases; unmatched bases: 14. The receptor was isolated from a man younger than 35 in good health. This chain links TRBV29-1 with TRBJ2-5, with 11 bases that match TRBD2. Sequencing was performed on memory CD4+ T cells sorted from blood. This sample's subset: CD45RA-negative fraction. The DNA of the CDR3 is TGCAGCGTTGCGCCCCCCCCGCAACTAGCGGGAGCAGAGACCCAGTACTTC. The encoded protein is CSVAPPPQLAGAETQYF.